The 18 T cell receptor beta chains in this list originate from one sample, sequenced in a study of T cells in Graves' hyperthyroidism and ophthalmopathy. It was RNA transcripts that yielded the amplified TCR beta CDR3 regions. An initial round of RT-PCR targeting the TCR CDR3 relied on the HTBI primer set. TCRdb used MiXCR to reprocess the multiplex PCR reads, holding one entry per CDR3 protein. The sample holds approximately 640,000 distinct CDR3 sequences, 15% to 20% seen once. Material: blood. The receptors derive from a man aged 45-65 years with Graves' hyperthyroidism.

This clonotype was detected ten times or more. V usage is TRBV12-3 or TRBV12-4 and J usage is TRBJ1-2; TRBD1 matches at 9 bases. V shed 1 base and J 1 base; nucleotides not matched to a gene: 1. The CDR3 covers 15 residues. The CDR3, as DNA: TGTGCCAGCAGTTTAGGGACAGGGGTTAACTATGGCTACACCTTC. Translating gives CASSLGTGVNYGYTF.

Ten or more counts support this clonotype. This chain joins TRBV2 and TRBJ2-7; maybe TRBD1 (5 bases). The V gene lost 5 bases and the J gene lost 0 bases, with 14 bases spanning the gap. Germline-derived CDR1 and CDR2 are SNHLY and FYNNEI. The CDR3 spans 15 residues. The CDR3 DNA reads as TGTGCCAGCAGTTTTCACAGGTTGGGCTCCTACGAGCAGTACTTC. This gives the protein CASSFHRLGSYEQYF.

This clonotype was recorded at least ten times. The genes are TRBV20-1 and TRBJ2-3; D remains unclear. Trimming cost V 8 bases and J 4 bases, with 13 bases left between them. Germline V gives CDR1 DFQATT, CDR2 SNEGSKA (reference sequence). The length of the CDR3 is 12 residues. This CDR3 is CSYDKSADTQYF. The CDR3 nucleotides are TGCAGTTACGACAAATCAGCAGATACGCAGTATTTT.

This chain uses TRBV5-5 with TRBJ2-1; no firm D call. The CDR3 length is 14 residues. The V end lost 4 bases, the J end lost 6 bases, and 14 bases lay between the germline ends. The germline V gene has CDR1 SGHKS and CDR2 YYEKEE (reference sequence). This chain's CDR3 is CASSTAEWGNEQFF. DNA of the CDR3: TGTGCCAGCAGCACCGCGGAGTGGGGCAATGAGCAGTTCTTC.

The chain couples TRBV11-2 to TRBJ2-1, with TRBD2 matching over 15 bases. V shed 5 bases and J 10 bases; nucleotides not matched to a gene: 0. This CDR3 spans 13 amino acids. Germline V lookup: CDR1 SGHAT, CDR2 FQNNGV. The CDR3 DNA reads TGTGCCAGCAGCGGACTAGCGGGAGGGGAGCAGTTCTTC. As protein: CASSGLAGGEQFF.

With regard to this clonotype: Germline is not matched at one junction end, which may reflect a read error. CDR3 nucleotides: TGTGCCAGCAGTGCCGTGAACACCGGGGAGCCGTTTTTT. Its translation is CASSAVNTGEPFF. This chain links TRBV6-2 or TRBV6-3 with TRBJ2-2, with a weak D call TRBD2 (5 bases). Germline V gene lookup returns CDR1 MNHEY and CDR2 SVGEGT. This CDR3 has 13 amino acids.

This clonotype has a count of ten or more. The chain links TRBV6-2 or TRBV6-3 to TRBJ1-1; D unclear. The CDR3 loop spans 15 amino acids. Trimming stripped 0 bases from V and 1 base from J, with 9 bases between. Per germline, CDR1 MNHEY and CDR2 SVGEGT. The CDR3 bases are TGTGCCAGCAGTTACTCGGCCAGCGGGAACACTGAAGCTTTCTTT. This codes for CASSYSASGNTEAFF.

This clonotype was counted many times. The CDR3 nucleotides read TGTGCCAGCAGCCCGGGGGTAACCCACGAGCAGTACTTC. Protein product: CASSPGVTHEQYF. The chain employs TRBV13 and TRBJ2-7; tentative D call: TRBD2 (6 bases). The V end lost 5 bases, the J end lost 5 bases, and 13 bases lay between the germline ends. CDR1 PRHDT and CDR2 FYEKMQ come from the germline V gene (reference sequence). The CDR3 extends over 13 amino acids.

This chain joins TRBV29-1 and TRBJ2-2; D gene unclear. The CDR3 consists of 15 residues. V lost 3 bases and J lost 0, with 11 bases in between. Germline assignment: CDR1 SQVTM and CDR2 ANQGSEA. This CDR3 is CSVEGWPANTGELFF. The CDR3, as DNA: TGCAGCGTTGAGGGCTGGCCGGCGAACACCGGGGAGCTGTTTTTT.

This clonotype was seen at least ten times. The chain links TRBV7-8 to TRBJ1-3; D ambiguous. The CDR3 consists of 14 residues. V dropped 10 bases and J dropped 0 bases, with 13 bases sitting between them. Germline assignment: CDR1 SGHVS and CDR2 FQNEAQ. The CDR3 DNA is TGTGCCACCCGGGCCATGCCCTCTGGAAACACCATATATTTT. Translated: CATRAMPSGNTIYF.

Ten or more counts support this clonotype. The chain joins TRBV7-2 to TRBJ2-6, with D unresolved. The CDR3 extends over 17 amino acids. Trimming removed 5 bases at V and 0 bases at J, with 14 bases between. Germline CDR1 SGHTA, CDR2 FQGNSA. The CDR3 nucleotides read TGTGCCAGCAGCCCGACCGGGTTACTCTCTGGGGCCAACGTCCTGACTTTC. Translating gives CASSPTGLLSGANVLTF.

This clonotype was seen ten or more times. The CDR3 DNA sequence: TGTGCCAGTCGGTCCCGGTTGGACCCTCCCGGGGAGCTGTTTTTT. Protein product: CASRSRLDPPGELFF. The rearrangement joins TRBV27 to TRBJ2-2; unclear D gene. Trimming took 9 bases from V and 6 from J, leaving 20 bases between them. Germline V lookup: CDR1 MNHEY, CDR2 SMNVEV (reference sequence). CDR3 size: 15 residues.

In its sample, this clonotype was seen a few times. V and J are TRBV13 and TRBJ1-5; the D gene is possibly TRBD1 (5 bases). V was trimmed by 4 bases and J by 0 bases, leaving 10 bases between them. This CDR3 is built from 15 residues. CDR1 PRHDT and CDR2 FYEKMQ come from the germline V gene (reference sequence). In nucleotides, the CDR3 is TGTGCCAGCAGCTCCGGACACTTTAGCAATCAGCCCCAGCATTTT. Its protein is CASSSGHFSNQPQHF.

The genes are TRBV5-4 and TRBJ2-6, with TRBD1 matching over 7 bases. The J segment lost 3 bases and the V segment lost 7 bases, leaving 4 bases of the junction unmatched. The V gene's germline CDR1 is SGHNT and CDR2 YYREEE (reference sequence). The CDR3 has 14 amino acids. The CDR3 nucleotides are TGTGCCAGCTGGCAGGGGGTTGGGGCCAACGTCCTGACTTTC. This translates into CASWQGVGANVLTF. The variable domain in full, completed from reference TRBV5-4 and TRBJ2-6, reads ETGVTQSPTHLIKTRGQQVTLRCSSQSGHNTVSWYQQALGQGPQFIFQYYREEENGRGNFPPRFSGLQFPNYSSELNVNALELDDSALYLCASWQGVGANVLTFGAGSRLTVL.

This clonotype came up many times. J is TRBJ2-7 and V is TRBV28; D gene ambiguous. CDR3 length: 13 amino acids. Trimming stripped 5 bases from V and 7 bases from J, with 15 bases between. Germline lookup yields CDR1 MDHEN and CDR2 SYDVKM. CDR3 loop: CASSTGNQGEQYF. In nucleotides, the CDR3 is TGTGCCAGCAGTACTGGGAATCAAGGAGAGCAGTACTTC.

This clonotype was seen at least ten times. The chain recombines TRBV11-2 with TRBJ1-1, with D tentatively TRBD1 (5 bases). CDR3 length: 15 amino acids. Looked up from germline, CDR1 is SGHAT and CDR2 is FQNNGV. V was clipped by 0 bases and J by 6 bases, with 14 bases between them. In DNA, the CDR3 is TGTGCCAGCAGCTTAGATTCGAGAGAGGGGTCTGAAGCTTTCTTT. Its translation is CASSLDSREGSEAFF.

This chain links TRBV5-1 with TRBJ2-6, with 8 bases identical to TRBD2. The ends lost 0 bases at V and 0 bases at J; junction bases unmatched: 5. The germline CDR1 and CDR2 sequences are SGHRS and YFSETQ. The length of the CDR3 is 18 residues. This CDR3 reads CASSLGAGGSSGANVLTF. The CDR3 DNA reads TGCGCCAGCAGCTTGGGGGCGGGAGGATCCTCTGGGGCCAACGTCCTGACTTTC.

The rearrangement links TRBV30 to TRBJ1-5; D unclear. Germline lookup yields CDR1 GTSNPN and CDR2 SVGIG (reference sequence). Trimming cost V 0 bases and J 0 bases, with 9 bases left between them. The CDR3 has 15 residues. In nucleotides, the CDR3 is TGTGCCTGGAGTGTAAAGGTTTATAGCAATCAGCCCCAGCATTTT. Residues: CAWSVKVYSNQPQHF. Drawing the rest from reference TRBV30 and TRBJ1-5, the complete variable domain is SQTIHQWPATLVQPVGSPLSLECTVEGTSNPNLYWYRQAAGRGLQLLFYSVGIGQISSEVPQNLSASRPQDRQFILSSKKLLLSDSGFYLCAWSVKVYSNQPQHFGDGTRLSIL.